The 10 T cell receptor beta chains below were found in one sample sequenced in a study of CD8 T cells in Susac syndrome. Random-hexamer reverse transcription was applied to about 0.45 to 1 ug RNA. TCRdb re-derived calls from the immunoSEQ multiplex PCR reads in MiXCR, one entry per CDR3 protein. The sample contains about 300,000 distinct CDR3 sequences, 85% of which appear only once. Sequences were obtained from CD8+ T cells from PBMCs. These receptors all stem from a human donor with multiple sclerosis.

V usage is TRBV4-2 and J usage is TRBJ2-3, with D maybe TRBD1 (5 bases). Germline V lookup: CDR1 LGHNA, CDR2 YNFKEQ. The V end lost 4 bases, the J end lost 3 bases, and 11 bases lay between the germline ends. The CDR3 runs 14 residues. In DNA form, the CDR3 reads TGTGCCAGCAGCCGAGCAGGGCCGACAGATACGCAGTATTTT. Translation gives CASSRAGPTDTQYF.

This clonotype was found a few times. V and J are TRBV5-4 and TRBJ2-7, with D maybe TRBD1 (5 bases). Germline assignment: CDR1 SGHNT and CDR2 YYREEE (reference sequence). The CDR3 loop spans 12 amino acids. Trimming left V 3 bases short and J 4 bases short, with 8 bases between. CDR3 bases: TGTGCCAGCAGCTATCAGGGTTACGAGCAGTACTTC. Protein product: CASSYQGYEQYF.

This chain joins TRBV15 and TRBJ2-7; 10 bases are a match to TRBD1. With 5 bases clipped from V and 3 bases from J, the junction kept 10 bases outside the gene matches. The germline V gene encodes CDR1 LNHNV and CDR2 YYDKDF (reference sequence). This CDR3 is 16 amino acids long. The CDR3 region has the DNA TGTGCCACCAGCGCTCCGGGACAGGGGAAACGCTACGAGCAGTACTTC. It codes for CATSAPGQGKRYEQYF.

The CDR3 coding sequence is TGTGCCAGCAGTTTAGGAGGGGGCTGGGGTGAAAAACTGTTTTTT. Translated: CASSLGGGWGEKLFF. The rearrangement links TRBV28 to TRBJ1-4; the match to TRBD1 covers 7 bases. This CDR3 has 15 residues. Germline V lookup: CDR1 MDHEN, CDR2 SYDVKM. V gave up 2 bases and J gave up 7 bases; unmatched junction bases: 7.

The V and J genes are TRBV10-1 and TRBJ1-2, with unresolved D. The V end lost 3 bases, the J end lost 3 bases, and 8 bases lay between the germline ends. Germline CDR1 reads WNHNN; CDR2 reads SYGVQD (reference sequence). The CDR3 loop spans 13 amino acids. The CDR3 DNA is TGCGCCAGCAGTGACGGGATTGACTATGGCTACACCTTC. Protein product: CASSDGIDYGYTF.

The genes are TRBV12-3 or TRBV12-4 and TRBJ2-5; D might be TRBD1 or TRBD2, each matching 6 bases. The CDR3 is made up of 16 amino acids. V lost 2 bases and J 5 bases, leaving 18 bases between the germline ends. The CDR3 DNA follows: TGTGCCAGCAGTTTATCCACAGGGAGGTGGAAGGAGACCCAGTACTTC. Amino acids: CASSLSTGRWKETQYF.

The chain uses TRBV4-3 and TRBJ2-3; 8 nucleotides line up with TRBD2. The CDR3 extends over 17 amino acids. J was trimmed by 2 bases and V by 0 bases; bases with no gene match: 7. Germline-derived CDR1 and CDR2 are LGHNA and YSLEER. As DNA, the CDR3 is TGCGCCAGCAGCCAAGAGATAGCGGGATCAACCACAGATACGCAGTATTTT. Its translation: CASSQEIAGSTTDTQYF.

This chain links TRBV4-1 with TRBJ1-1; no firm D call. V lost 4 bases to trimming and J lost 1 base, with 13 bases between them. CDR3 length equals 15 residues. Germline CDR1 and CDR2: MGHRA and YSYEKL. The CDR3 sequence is CASSPGLGGNTEAFF. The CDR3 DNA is TGCGCCAGCAGCCCCGGGCTCGGCGGGAACACTGAAGCTTTCTTT.

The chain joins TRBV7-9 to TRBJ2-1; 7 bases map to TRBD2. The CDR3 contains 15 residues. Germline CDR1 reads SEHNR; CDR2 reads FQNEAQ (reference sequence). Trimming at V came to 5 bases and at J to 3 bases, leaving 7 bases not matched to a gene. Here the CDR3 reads CASSPLAVYYNEQFF. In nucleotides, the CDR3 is TGTGCCAGCAGCCCGCTAGCGGTCTACTACAATGAGCAGTTCTTC.

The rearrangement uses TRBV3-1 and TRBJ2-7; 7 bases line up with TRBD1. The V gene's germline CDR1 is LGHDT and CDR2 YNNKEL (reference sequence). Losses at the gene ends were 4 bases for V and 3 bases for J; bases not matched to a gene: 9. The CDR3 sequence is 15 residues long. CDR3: CASSLNPGTVYEQYF. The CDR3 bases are TGTGCCAGCAGCCTAAACCCCGGGACAGTCTACGAGCAGTACTTC.